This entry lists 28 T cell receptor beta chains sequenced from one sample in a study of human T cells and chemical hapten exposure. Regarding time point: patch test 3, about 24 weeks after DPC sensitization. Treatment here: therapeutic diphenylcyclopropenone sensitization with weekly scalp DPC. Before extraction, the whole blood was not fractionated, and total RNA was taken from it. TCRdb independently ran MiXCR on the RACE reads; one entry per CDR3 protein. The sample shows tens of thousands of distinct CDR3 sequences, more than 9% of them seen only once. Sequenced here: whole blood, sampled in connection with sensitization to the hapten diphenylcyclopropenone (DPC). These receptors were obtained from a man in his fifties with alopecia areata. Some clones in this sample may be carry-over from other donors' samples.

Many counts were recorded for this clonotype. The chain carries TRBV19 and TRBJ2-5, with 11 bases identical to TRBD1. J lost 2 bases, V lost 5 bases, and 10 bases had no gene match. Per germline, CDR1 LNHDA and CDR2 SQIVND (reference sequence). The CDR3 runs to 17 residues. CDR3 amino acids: CASSVHSGTGGQETQYF. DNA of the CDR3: TGTGCCAGTAGTGTCCATTCCGGGACAGGGGGGCAAGAGACCCAGTACTTC.

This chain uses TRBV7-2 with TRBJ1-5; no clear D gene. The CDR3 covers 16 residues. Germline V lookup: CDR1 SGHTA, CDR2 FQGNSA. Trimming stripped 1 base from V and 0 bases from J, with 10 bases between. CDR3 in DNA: TGTGCCAGCAGCTTAGGAGCGGGATTTAGCAATCAGCCCCAGCATTTT. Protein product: CASSLGAGFSNQPQHF. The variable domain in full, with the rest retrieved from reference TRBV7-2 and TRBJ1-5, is GAGVSQSPSNKVTEKGKDVELRCDPISGHTALYWYRQSLGQGLEFLIYFQGNSAPDKSGLPSDRFSAERTGGSVSTLTIQRTQQEDSAVYLCASSLGAGFSNQPQHFGDGTRLSIL.

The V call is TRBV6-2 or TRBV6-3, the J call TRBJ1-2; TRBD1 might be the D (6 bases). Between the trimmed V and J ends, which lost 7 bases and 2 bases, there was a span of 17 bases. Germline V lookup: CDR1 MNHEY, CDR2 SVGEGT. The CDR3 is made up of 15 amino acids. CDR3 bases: TGTGCCAGCATGGACAGAGGGGCAAAGAACTATGGCTACACCTTC. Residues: CASMDRGAKNYGYTF.

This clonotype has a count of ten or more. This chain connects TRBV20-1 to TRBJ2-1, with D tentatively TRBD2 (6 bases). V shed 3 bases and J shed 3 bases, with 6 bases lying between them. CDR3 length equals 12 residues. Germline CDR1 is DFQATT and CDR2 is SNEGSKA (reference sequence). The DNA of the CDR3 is TGCAGTGCTAGGGGACTCTACAATGAGCAGTTCTTC. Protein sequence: CSARGLYNEQFF.

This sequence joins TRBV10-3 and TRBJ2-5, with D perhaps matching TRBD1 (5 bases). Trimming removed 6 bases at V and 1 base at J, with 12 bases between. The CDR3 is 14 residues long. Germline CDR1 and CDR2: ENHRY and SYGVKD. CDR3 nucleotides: TGTGCCATCAGACAGACAGAAAGCCAAGAGACCCAGTACTTC. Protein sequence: CAIRQTESQETQYF.

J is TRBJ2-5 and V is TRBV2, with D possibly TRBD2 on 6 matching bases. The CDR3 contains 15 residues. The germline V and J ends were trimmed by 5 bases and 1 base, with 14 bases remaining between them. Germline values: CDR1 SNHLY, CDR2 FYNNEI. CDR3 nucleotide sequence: TGTGCCAGCAGTTTTCAAACGGGAGTCCAAGAGACCCAGTACTTC. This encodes CASSFQTGVQETQYF.

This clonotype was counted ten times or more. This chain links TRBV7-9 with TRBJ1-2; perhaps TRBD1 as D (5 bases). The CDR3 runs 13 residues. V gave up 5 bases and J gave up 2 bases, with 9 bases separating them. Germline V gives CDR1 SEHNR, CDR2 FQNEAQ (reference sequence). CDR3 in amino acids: CASSLPGNYGYTF. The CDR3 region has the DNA TGTGCCAGCAGCCTTCCAGGGAACTATGGCTACACCTTC.

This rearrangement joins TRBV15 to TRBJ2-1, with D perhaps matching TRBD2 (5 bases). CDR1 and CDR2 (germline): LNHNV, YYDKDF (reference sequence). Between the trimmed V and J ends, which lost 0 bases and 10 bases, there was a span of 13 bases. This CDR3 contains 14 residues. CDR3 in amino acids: CATSRDQVSGEQFF. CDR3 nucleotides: TGTGCCACCAGCAGAGATCAGGTATCGGGAGAGCAGTTCTTC.

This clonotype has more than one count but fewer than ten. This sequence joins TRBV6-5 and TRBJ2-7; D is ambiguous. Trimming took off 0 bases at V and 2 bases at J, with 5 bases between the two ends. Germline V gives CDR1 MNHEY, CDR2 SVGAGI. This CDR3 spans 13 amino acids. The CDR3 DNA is TGTGCCAGCAGTTACTCTGGAGCCTACGAGCAGTACTTC. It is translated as CASSYSGAYEQYF.

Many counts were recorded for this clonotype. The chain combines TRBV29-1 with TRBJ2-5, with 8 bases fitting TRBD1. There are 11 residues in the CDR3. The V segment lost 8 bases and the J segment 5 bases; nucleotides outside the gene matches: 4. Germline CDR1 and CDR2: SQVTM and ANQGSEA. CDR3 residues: CSTRQGETQYF. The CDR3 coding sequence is TGCAGCACAAGACAGGGGGAGACCCAGTACTTC.

The CDR3 bases are TGCAGCGTTGGACGGGACAGCAAGAACACTGAAGCTTTCTTT. Its protein is CSVGRDSKNTEAFF. The J gene is TRBJ1-1, the V gene TRBV29-1; 7 bases are a match to TRBD1. Germline trimming cut 4 bases from V and 1 base from J; bases unmatched to any gene: 6. Germline lookup yields CDR1 SQVTM and CDR2 ANQGSEA. The CDR3 is 14 residues long.

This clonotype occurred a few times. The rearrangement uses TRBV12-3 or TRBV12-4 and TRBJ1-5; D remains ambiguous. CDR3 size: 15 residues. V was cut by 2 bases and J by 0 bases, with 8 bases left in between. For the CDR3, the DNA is TGTGCCAGCAGTTTACAGTCCTATAGCAATCAGCCCCAGCATTTT. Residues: CASSLQSYSNQPQHF.

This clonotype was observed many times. Here the CDR3 DNA reads TGTGCCAGCAGTAACCCCGCAGGGAGGATTGGGGCTGAAGCTTTCTTT. Translation: CASSNPAGRIGAEAFF. The chain couples TRBV7-9 to TRBJ1-1; the D gene is possibly TRBD1 (5 bases). Germline V gene lookup returns CDR1 SEHNR and CDR2 FQNEAQ (reference sequence). This CDR3 has 16 residues. V was cut by 6 bases and J by 6 bases, with 23 bases left in between. The full variable domain, rest sourced from reference TRBV7-9 and TRBJ1-1, is DTGVSQNPRHKITKRGQNVTFRCDPISEHNRLYWYRQTLGQGPEFLTYFQNEAQLEKSRLLSDRFSAERPKGSFSTLEIQRTEQGDSAMYLCASSNPAGRIGAEAFFGQGTRLTVV.

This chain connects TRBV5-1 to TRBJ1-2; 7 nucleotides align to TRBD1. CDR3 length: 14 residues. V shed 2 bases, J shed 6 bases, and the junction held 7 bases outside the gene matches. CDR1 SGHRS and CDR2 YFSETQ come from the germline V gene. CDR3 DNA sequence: TGCGCCAGCAGCTTCTCGGGACAGCGGGATGGCTACACCTTC. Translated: CASSFSGQRDGYTF.

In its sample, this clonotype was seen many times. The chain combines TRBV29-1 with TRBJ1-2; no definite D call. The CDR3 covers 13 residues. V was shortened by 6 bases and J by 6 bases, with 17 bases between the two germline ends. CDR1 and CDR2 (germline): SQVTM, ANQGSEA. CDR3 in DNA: TGCAGCGTCGAATCACCCGGAAGTGATGGCTACACCTTC. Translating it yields CSVESPGSDGYTF.

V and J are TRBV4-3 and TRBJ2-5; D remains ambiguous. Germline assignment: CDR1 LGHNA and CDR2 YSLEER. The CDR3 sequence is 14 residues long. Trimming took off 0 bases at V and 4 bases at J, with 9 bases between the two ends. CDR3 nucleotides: TGCGCCAGCAGCCAAGAAAGGGTACGAGAGACCCAGTACTTC. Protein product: CASSQERVRETQYF.

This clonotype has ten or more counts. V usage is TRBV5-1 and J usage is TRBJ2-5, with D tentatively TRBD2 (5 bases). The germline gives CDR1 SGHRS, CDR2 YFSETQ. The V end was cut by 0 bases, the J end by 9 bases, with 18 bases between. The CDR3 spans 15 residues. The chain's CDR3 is CASSLGLTADGAQYF. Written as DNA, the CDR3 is TGCGCCAGCAGCTTGGGTCTAACGGCCGACGGGGCCCAGTACTTC.

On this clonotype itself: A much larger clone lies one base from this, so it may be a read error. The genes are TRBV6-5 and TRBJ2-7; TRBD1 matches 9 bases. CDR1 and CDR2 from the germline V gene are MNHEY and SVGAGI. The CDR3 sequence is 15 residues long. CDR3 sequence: CSSSYEGTGRYEQYF. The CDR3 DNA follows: TGTTCCAGCAGTTACGAAGGGACAGGGAGGTACGAGCAGTACTTC.

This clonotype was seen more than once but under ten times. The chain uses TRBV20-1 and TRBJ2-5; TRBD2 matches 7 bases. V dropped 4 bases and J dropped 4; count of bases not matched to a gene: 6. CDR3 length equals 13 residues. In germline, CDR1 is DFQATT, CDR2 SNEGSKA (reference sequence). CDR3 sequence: CSANGRALETQYF. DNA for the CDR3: TGCAGTGCTAATGGGAGGGCCTTAGAGACCCAGTACTTC.

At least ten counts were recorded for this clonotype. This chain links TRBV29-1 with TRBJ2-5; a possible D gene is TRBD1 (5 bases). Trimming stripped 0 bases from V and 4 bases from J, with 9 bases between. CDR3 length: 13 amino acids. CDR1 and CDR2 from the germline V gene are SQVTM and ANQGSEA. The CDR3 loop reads CSVEDGQGETQYF. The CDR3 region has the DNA TGCAGCGTTGAAGATGGGCAGGGAGAGACCCAGTACTTC. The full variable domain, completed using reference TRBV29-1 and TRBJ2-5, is SAVISQKPSRDICQRGTSLTIQCQVDSQVTMMFWYRQQPGQSLTLIATANQGSEATYESGFVIDKFPISRPNLTFSTLTVSNMSPEDSSIYLCSVEDGQGETQYFGPGTRLLVL.

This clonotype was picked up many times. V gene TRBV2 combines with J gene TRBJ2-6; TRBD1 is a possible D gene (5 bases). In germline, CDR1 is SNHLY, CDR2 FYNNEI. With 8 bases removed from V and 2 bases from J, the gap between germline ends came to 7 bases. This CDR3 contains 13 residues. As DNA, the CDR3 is TGTGCCAGCGGGGCTACTGGGGCCAACGTCCTGACTTTC. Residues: CASGATGANVLTF.

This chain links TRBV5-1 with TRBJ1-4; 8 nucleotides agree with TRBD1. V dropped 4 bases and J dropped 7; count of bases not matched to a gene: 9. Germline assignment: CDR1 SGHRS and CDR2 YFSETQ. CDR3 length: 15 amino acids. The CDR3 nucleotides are TGCGCCAGCAGCACGACAGGGGCGTCTCGTGAAAAACTGTTTTTT. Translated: CASSTTGASREKLFF. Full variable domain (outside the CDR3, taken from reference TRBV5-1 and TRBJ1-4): KAGVTQTPRYLIKTRGQQVTLSCSPISGHRSVSWYQQTPGQGLQFLFEYFSETQRNKGNFPGRFSGRQFSNSRSEMNVSTLELGDSALYLCASSTTGASREKLFFGSGTQLSVL.

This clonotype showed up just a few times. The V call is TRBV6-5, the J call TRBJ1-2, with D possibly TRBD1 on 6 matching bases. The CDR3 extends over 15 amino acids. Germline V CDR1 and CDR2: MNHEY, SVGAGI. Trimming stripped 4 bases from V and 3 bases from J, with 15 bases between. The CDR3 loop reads CASSSPQRGDYGYTF. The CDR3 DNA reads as TGTGCCAGCAGTTCCCCCCAGAGGGGGGACTATGGCTACACCTTC.

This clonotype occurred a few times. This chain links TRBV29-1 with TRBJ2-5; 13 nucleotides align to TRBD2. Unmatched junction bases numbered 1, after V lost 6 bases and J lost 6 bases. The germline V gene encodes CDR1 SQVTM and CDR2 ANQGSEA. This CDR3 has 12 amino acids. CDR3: CSVTSGRQTQYF. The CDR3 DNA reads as TGCAGCGTGACTAGCGGGAGGCAGACCCAGTACTTC.

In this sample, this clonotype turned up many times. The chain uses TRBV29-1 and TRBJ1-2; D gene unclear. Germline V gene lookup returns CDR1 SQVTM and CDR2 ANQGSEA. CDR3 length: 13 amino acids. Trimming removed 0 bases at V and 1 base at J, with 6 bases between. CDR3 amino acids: CSVEDQSNYGYTF. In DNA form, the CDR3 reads TGCAGCGTTGAAGATCAGAGTAACTATGGCTACACCTTC.

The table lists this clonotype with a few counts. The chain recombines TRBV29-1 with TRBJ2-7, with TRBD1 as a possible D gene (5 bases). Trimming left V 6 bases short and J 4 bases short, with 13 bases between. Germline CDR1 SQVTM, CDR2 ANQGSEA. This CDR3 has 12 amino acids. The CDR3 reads CSVLWGLYEQYF. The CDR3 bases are TGCAGCGTCCTATGGGGCCTTTACGAGCAGTACTTC.

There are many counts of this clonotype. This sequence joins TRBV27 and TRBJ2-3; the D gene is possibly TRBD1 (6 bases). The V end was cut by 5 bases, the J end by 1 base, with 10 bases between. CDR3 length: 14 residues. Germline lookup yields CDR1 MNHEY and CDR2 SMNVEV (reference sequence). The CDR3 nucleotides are TGTGCCAGCAGTGAGGACAGCCGCACAGATACGCAGTATTTT. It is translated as CASSEDSRTDTQYF.

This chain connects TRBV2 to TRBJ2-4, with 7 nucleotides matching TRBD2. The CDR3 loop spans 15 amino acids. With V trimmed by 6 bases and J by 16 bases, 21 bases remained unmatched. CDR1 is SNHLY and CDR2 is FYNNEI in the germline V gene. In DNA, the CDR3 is TGTGCCAGCAGAAAAAAGGAGCGGGACCACCTTTCAGAATACTTC. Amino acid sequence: CASRKKERDHLSEYF.